One TCR beta chain is described in this entry. Its antigen is unidentified. The junction departs from the called germline gene at one end, perhaps through a read error. Primers: 60 Vbeta forward and 13 Jbeta reverse. The protocol was immunoSEQ multiplex PCR, while the TCRdb copy is restricted to in-frame clones and leaves out a portion. The sample includes a few hundred thousand clones, about 87% of them seen just once. This sample is drawn from a study of cytomegalovirus exposure and HLA in healthy donors. Across the whole study: From about 179 million T cells, an earlier analysis saw approximately 110 million unique TCR beta sequences. Findings of the study overall: Under in vitro conditions, a few CMV-associated chains were confirmed as specific for CMV antigens. Most observed TCR sequences were rare, whereas some public TCRs were detected in many donors.

This CDR3 has 12 amino acids. Germline V lookup: CDR1 ENHRY, CDR2 SYGVKD. This chain connects TRBV10-3 to TRBJ2-7; perhaps TRBD1 as D (6 bases). Sequencing input: PBMCs. This TCR came from a young woman in good health and CMV-seronegative. The CDR3 here is CAISPQGLEQCF. CDR3 DNA: TGTGCCATCAGCCCACAGGGTTTGGAGCAGTGCTTC.